These 5 T cell receptor beta chains were all obtained from the same sample, sequenced in a study of T-cell reconstitution after alpha-beta-depleted transplantation in children. Preparation of the TCRbeta library was carried out with unique molecular identifiers. TCRdb used MiXCR to reprocess the PCR reads, holding one entry per CDR3 protein. Altogether about 340,000 distinct CDR3 sequences are present, more than 10% being singletons, with the ten largest covering roughly 4.3%. The material sequenced was PBMCs, taken from the stem cell graft. These receptors all stem from a human donor who donated a stem cell graft to a child with Fanconi anemia.

This chain joins TRBV9 and TRBJ1-2, with D perhaps TRBD1 (5 bases). V was cut by 0 bases and J by 4 bases, with 7 bases left in between. The CDR3 loop spans 13 amino acids. The V gene's germline CDR1 is SGDLS and CDR2 YYNGEE. The CDR3 spells CASSVGDSYGYTF. In nucleotides, the CDR3 is TGTGCCAGCAGCGTAGGTGACAGCTATGGCTACACCTTC.

This clonotype was counted ten times or more. The CDR3 region is CASSLLQTYGYTF. DNA of the CDR3: TGTGCCAGCAGCTTACTACAGACCTATGGCTACACCTTC. The V and J genes are TRBV7-2 and TRBJ1-2; unclear D gene. The germline V gene has CDR1 SGHTA and CDR2 FQGNSA. The V and J ends lost 2 bases and 4 bases respectively, with 8 bases between them. The CDR3 has 13 residues.

The genes are TRBV7-2 and TRBJ1-2; a possible D gene is TRBD1 (6 bases). V was clipped by 7 bases and J by 4 bases, with 22 bases between them. The CDR3 spans 16 residues. From germline, CDR1 is SGHTA and CDR2 FQGNSA. The CDR3 DNA reads TGTGCCAGCAATCCCACCTTGGGGGCGCGGTTCTATGGCTACACCTTC. Amino acid sequence: CASNPTLGARFYGYTF.

The chain uses TRBV2 and TRBJ1-1; TRBD1 might be the D (5 bases). Trimming removed 1 base at V and 0 bases at J, with 9 bases between. The CDR3 is 15 amino acids. Germline-derived CDR1 and CDR2 are SNHLY and FYNNEI. The CDR3 spells CASSEEARVNTEAFF. Here the CDR3 DNA reads TGTGCCAGCAGTGAAGAGGCCAGGGTGAACACTGAAGCTTTCTTT.

This clonotype appeared once. This chain uses TRBV12-3 or TRBV12-4 with TRBJ2-3; TRBD2 matches at 10 bases. The CDR3 extends over 16 amino acids. V trimming: 3 bases; J trimming: 2 bases; junction bases outside the gene matches: 5. CDR3 protein: CASSFGLAGATDTQYF. In DNA form, the CDR3 reads TGTGCCAGCAGTTTTGGGCTAGCGGGAGCCACAGATACGCAGTATTTT.